The 13 T cell receptor beta chains presented below share a single source sample, sequenced in a study of T cell responses to AZD1222 COVID-19 vaccine. Profiling relied on immunoSEQ multiplex PCR, and the TCRdb table lists in-frame clones only, not all of them. The sample lists 150,000 to 200,000 clones, 85% to 95% occurring once. Sequencing was performed on peripheral blood, taken on day 0 of AZD1222 vaccination. Receptors were obtained from an adult in good health.

The chain is built from TRBV4-2 and TRBJ1-2, with 7 bases identical to TRBD1. In germline, CDR1 is LGHNA, CDR2 YNFKEQ. Trimming took 4 bases from V and 4 from J; bases not matched to a gene: 6. The CDR3 spans 14 residues. The CDR3 coding sequence is TGTGCCAGCAGCCCACGGGACAGCAGCTATGGCTACACCTTC. Residues: CASSPRDSSYGYTF.

CDR3 nucleotide sequence: TGTGCCAGCAGCTCGGGACTGCCGTATGGCTACACCTTC. Translation: CASSSGLPYGYTF. This chain links TRBV11-2 with TRBJ1-2, with TRBD1 as a possible D gene (5 bases). The CDR3 is 13 amino acids. Germline values: CDR1 SGHAT, CDR2 FQNNGV. The V and J ends lost 4 bases and 5 bases respectively, with 11 bases between them.

The chain employs TRBV5-1 and TRBJ2-5, with TRBD1 as a possible D gene (6 bases). The assigned J gene may be wrong: the sequence end matches TRBJ2-7 better. This CDR3 comprises 15 residues. In germline, CDR1 is SGHRS, CDR2 YFSETQ. The CDR3, as DNA: TGCGCCAGCAGCTTAGGAACAGGGACGACGAACGAGCAGTACTTC. Translation gives CASSLGTGTTNEQYF.

J is TRBJ1-2 and V is TRBV6-5; D is undetermined. The CDR3 is made up of 12 amino acids. CDR1 and CDR2 from the germline V gene are MNHEY and SVGAGI. V dropped 8 bases and J dropped 3 bases, with 10 bases sitting between them. CDR3 residues: CASVGRHYGYTF. In DNA, the CDR3 is TGTGCCAGCGTGGGCAGGCACTATGGCTACACCTTC.

This chain joins TRBV7-2 and TRBJ2-7; 9 bases fit TRBD2. The CDR3 is 14 amino acids. With 3 bases clipped from V and 4 bases from J, the junction kept 4 bases outside the gene matches. Germline V gene data show CDR1 as SGHTA and CDR2 as FQGNSA. DNA for the CDR3: TGTGCCAGCAGCTTCTCTAGCGGGGATTACGAGCAGTACTTC. It specifies CASSFSSGDYEQYF.

This sequence joins TRBV12-5 and TRBJ2-7; D gene ambiguous. The CDR3 covers 16 residues. V lost 0 bases and J lost 1, with 13 bases in between. CDR1 and CDR2 (germline): LGHNT, FRNRAP. CDR3 DNA sequence: TGTGCTAGTGGTTTGGTACTGGGGAAAACTTCCTACGAGCAGTACTTC. It specifies CASGLVLGKTSYEQYF.

The sample holds a few counts of this clone. The chain links TRBV5-1 to TRBJ2-7, with D perhaps TRBD1 (6 bases). This CDR3 is built from 16 residues. Trimming took off 3 bases at V and 2 bases at J, with 18 bases between the two ends. CDR1 SGHRS and CDR2 YFSETQ come from the germline V gene. CDR3 loop: CASSSTFRQEAYEQYF. The CDR3 region has the DNA TGCGCCAGCAGCTCCACTTTTCGACAGGAAGCCTACGAGCAGTACTTC. The variable domain in full, with the rest retrieved from reference TRBV5-1 and TRBJ2-7, is KAGVTQTPRYLIKTRGQQVTLSCSPISGHRSVSWYQQTPGQGLQFLFEYFSETQRNKGNFPGRFSGRQFSNSRSEMNVSTLELGDSALYLCASSSTFRQEAYEQYFGPGTRLTVT.

The chain has TRBV30 and TRBJ2-5, with no clear D. The CDR3 is 14 residues long. V was clipped by 4 bases and J by 0 bases, with 12 bases between them. Germline V gene sequence: CDR1 GTSNPN, CDR2 SVGIG (reference sequence). The CDR3 here is CAWTLLGHQETQYF. The DNA of the CDR3 is TGTGCCTGGACCTTACTCGGACACCAAGAGACCCAGTACTTC.

This clone was observed a handful of times. CDR3 sequence reads: CASSKVGPTKGPRETITDTQYF. In nucleotides, the CDR3 is TGTGCCAGCAGCAAAGTCGGGCCAACAAAAGGGCCCCGGGAGACGATCACAGATACGCAGTATTTT. The V and J genes are TRBV21-1 and TRBJ2-3; the table names TRBD2, a call not compared with the DNA. TRBV21-1 is a pseudogene segment. The CDR3 covers 22 residues.

This sequence joins TRBV5-5 and TRBJ1-4, with TRBD1 matching 7 bases. J was trimmed by 7 bases and V by 5 bases; bases with no gene match: 5. CDR3 size: 13 residues. The germline gives CDR1 SGHKS, CDR2 YYEKEE (reference sequence). The CDR3 sequence: CASSSGTVEKLFF. The CDR3 DNA is TGTGCCAGCAGTTCCGGGACAGTTGAAAAACTGTTTTTT.

In this sample, this clone turned up once. The chain combines TRBV6-4 with TRBJ2-1, with 7 bases fitting TRBD2. Germline V gene data show CDR1 as MRHNA and CDR2 as SNTAGT. This CDR3 has 15 amino acids. V dropped 3 bases and J dropped 9; count of bases not matched to a gene: 11. The CDR3 DNA reads TGTGCCAGCAGTGAAGGGACTAACCGGCCTGCTGAGCAGTTCTTC. Protein: CASSEGTNRPAEQFF.

The V call is TRBV24-1, the J call TRBJ2-7; TRBD2 aligns across 9 bases. The CDR3 loop spans 17 amino acids. The V gene end was trimmed by 8 bases and the J gene end by 6 bases; junction bases not matched to a gene: 19. Germline values: CDR1 KGHDR, CDR2 SFDVKD. CDR3 nucleotide sequence: TGTGCCACCACCGACCCCGTCAGACTAGCGGAATGGGGCGAGCAGTACTTC. It translates to CATTDPVRLAEWGEQYF.

As to this clone: At one of its ends the junction is not consistent with the germline gene, which may arise from a read error. The chain is built from TRBV5-1 and TRBJ1-1, with D perhaps TRBD1 (6 bases). This CDR3 contains 15 residues. Germline CDR1 reads SGHRS; CDR2 reads YFSETQ. DNA for the CDR3: TGCGCCAGCGGAACTGGGGGGGCGATGAACACTGAAGCTTTTTTT. Its translation is CASGTGGAMNTEAFF.